Reported below is one T cell receptor beta chain. Trimming pared 5 bases from V and 6 bases from J, leaving 13 bases between. The germline V gene encodes CDR1 SGHVS and CDR2 FQNEAQ. The CDR3 has 13 residues. The entry originates in a study of graft-versus-host responses after intestinal transplantation. As for the study in general: The recipients all started with anti-thymocyte globulin induction and then took tacrolimus and steroids for two to four years.

TCRdb keeps only in-frame clones here, not all; method: immunoSEQ multiplex PCR. The table has some 4,000 clones, 76% seen once. Grafts had their tissue processed, releasing intraepithelial and lamina propria lymphocytes. This specimen was ileum tissue, taken just under 350 days after intestinal transplantation. The source of this sequence is a human patient who received an intestinal transplant, so some T cells may come from the graft donor. This chain joins TRBV7-8 and TRBJ1-1; D is undetermined. The DNA for the CDR3 is TGTGCCAGCAGCCCGAGCCGATTCGCTGAAGCTTTCTTT. Amino acid sequence: CASSPSRFAEAFF.